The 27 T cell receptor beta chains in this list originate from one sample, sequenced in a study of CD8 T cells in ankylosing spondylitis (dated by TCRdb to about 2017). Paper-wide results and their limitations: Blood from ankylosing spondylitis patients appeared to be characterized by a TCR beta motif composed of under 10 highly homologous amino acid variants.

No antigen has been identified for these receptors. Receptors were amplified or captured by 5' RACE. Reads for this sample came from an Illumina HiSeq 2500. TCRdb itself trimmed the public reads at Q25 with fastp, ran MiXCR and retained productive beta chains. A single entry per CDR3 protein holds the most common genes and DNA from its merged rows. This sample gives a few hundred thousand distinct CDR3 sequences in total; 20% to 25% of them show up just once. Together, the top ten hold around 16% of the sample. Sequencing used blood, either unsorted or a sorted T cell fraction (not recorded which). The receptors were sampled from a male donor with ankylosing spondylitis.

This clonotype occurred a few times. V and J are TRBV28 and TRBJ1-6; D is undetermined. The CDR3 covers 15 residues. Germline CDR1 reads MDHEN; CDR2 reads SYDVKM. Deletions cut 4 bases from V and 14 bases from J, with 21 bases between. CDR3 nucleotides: TGTGCCAGCAGTTCAACCCCTGGGCCTATGGGAGCCCTCCACTTT. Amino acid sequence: CASSSTPGPMGALHF.

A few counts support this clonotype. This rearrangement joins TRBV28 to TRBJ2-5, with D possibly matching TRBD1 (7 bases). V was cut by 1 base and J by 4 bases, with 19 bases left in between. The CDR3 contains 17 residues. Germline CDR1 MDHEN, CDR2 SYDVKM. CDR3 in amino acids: CASSLSGGPRGTETQYF. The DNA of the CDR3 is TGTGCCAGCAGTTTATCAGGGGGGCCCAGAGGCACAGAGACCCAGTACTTC.

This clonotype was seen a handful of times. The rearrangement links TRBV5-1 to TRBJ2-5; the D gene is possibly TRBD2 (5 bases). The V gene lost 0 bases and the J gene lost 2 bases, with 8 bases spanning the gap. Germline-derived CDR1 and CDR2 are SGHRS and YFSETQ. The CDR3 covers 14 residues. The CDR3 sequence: CASSLEDSQETQYF. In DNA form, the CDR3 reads TGCGCCAGCAGCTTGGAGGACTCGCAAGAGACCCAGTACTTC.

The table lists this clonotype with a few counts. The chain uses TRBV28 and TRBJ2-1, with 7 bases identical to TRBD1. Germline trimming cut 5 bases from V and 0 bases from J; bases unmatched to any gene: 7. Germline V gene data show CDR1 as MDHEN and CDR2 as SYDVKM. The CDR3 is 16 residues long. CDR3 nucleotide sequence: TGTGCCAGCAGTCCACAGGGGTCCCGCTCCTACAATGAGCAGTTCTTC. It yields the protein CASSPQGSRSYNEQFF.

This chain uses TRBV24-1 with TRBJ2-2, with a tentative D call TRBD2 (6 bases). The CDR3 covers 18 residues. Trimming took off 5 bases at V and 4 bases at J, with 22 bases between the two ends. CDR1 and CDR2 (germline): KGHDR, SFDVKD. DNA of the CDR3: TGTGCCACCAGTGGCCATGAGGCGGGACCGGTACCCACCGGGGAGCTGTTTTTT. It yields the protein CATSGHEAGPVPTGELFF.

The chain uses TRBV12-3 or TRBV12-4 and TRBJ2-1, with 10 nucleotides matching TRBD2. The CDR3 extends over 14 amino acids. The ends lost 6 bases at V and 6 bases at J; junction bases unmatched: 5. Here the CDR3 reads CASSRGLALNEQFF. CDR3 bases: TGTGCCAGCAGCAGGGGACTAGCGCTCAATGAGCAGTTCTTC.

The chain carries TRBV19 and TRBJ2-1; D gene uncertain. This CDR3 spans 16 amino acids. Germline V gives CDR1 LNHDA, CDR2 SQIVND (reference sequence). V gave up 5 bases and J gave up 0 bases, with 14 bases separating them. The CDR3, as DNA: TGTGCCAGTAGTCCCACAAACTATAGCTCCTACAATGAGCAGTTCTTC. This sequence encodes CASSPTNYSSYNEQFF.

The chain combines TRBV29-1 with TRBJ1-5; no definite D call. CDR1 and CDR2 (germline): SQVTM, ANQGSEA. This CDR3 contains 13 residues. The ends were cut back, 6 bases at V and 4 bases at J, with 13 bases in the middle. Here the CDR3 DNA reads TGCAGCGTGATGACGGAAACGAATCAGCCCCAGCATTTT. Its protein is CSVMTETNQPQHF.

CDR3 residues: CASSEDRGLGTDTQYF. The CDR3 coding sequence is TGTGCCAGCAGTGAAGACAGGGGGCTGGGCACAGATACGCAGTATTTT. The chain employs TRBV28 and TRBJ2-3; TRBD1 aligns across 10 bases. Losses at the gene ends were 5 bases for V and 1 base for J; bases not matched to a gene: 6. This CDR3 has 16 amino acids. Germline V lookup: CDR1 MDHEN, CDR2 SYDVKM.

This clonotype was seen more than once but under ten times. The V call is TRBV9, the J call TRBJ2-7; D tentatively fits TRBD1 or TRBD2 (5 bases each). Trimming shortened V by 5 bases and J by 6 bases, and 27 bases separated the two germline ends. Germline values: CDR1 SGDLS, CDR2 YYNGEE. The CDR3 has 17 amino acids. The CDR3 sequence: CASSSHPQGVTRSEQYF. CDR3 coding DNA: TGTGCCAGCAGTTCCCACCCCCAAGGGGTAACTAGAAGCGAGCAGTACTTC. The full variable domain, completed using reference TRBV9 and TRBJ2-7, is DSGVTQTPKHLITATGQRVTLRCSPRSGDLSVYWYQQSLDQGLQFLIQYYNGEERAKGNILERFSAQQFPDLHSELNLSSLELGDSALYFCASSSHPQGVTRSEQYFGPGTRLTVT.

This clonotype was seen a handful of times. CDR3 region: CASSLTFTGDTQYF. The CDR3 DNA reads as TGTGCCAGCAGCCTGACCTTCACCGGAGATACGCAGTATTTT. The chain couples TRBV6-1 to TRBJ2-3, with no clear D. CDR1 is MNHNS and CDR2 is SASEGT in the germline V gene. Trimming cost V 6 bases and J 5 bases, with 15 bases left between them. The CDR3 has 14 amino acids.

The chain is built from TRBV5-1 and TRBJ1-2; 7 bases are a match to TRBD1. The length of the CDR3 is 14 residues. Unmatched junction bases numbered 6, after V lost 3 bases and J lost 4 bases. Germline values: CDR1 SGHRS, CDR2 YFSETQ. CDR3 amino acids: CASSSTGTVYGYTF. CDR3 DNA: TGCGCCAGCAGCTCTACCGGGACAGTCTATGGCTACACCTTC.

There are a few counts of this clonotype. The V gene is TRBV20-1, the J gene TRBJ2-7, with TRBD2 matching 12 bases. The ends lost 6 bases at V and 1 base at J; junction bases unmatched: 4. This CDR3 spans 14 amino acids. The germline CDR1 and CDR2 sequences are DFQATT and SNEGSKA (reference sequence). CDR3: CSARTSGNSYEQYF. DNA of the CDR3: TGCAGTGCAAGGACTAGCGGGAATTCCTACGAGCAGTACTTC.

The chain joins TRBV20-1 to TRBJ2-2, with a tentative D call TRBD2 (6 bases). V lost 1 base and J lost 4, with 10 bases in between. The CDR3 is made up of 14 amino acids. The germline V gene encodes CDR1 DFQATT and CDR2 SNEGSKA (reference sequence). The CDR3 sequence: CSARAAGSTGELFF. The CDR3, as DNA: TGCAGTGCTAGAGCGGCGGGGTCCACCGGGGAGCTGTTTTTT.

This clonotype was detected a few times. The CDR3 nucleotides are TGTGCCAGCAGCTACAGGGGGTTCACCGGGGAGCTGTTTTTT. This encodes CASSYRGFTGELFF. The chain employs TRBV12-3 or TRBV12-4 and TRBJ2-2, with 8 bases identical to TRBD1. V lost 6 bases to trimming and J lost 4 bases; unmatched junction nucleotides: 4. The CDR3 length is 14 residues.

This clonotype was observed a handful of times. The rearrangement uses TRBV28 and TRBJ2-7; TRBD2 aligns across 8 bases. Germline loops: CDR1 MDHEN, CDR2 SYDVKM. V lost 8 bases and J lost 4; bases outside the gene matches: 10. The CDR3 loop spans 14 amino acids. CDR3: CASGSAGVFYEQYF. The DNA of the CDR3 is TGTGCCAGCGGGTCAGCGGGAGTGTTTTACGAGCAGTACTTC.

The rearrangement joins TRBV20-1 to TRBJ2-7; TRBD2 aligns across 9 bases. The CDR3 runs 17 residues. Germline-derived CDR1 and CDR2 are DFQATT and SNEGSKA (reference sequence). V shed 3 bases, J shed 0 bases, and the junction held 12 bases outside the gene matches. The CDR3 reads CSASRGSGGRASYEQYF. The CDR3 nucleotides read TGCAGTGCTAGCAGGGGCTCTGGCGGGAGGGCCTCCTACGAGCAGTACTTC.

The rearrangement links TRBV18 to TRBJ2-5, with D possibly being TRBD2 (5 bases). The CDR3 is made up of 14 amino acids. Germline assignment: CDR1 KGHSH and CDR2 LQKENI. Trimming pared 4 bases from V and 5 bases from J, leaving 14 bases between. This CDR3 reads CASSHKADGETQYF. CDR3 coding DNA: TGTGCCAGCTCACACAAAGCGGATGGGGAGACCCAGTACTTC.

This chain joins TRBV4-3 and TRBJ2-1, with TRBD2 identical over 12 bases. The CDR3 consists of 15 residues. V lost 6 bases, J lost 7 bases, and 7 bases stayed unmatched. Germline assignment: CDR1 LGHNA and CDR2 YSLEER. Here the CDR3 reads CASRFLAGGQNEQFF. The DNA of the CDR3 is TGCGCCAGCAGATTTCTAGCGGGAGGGCAGAATGAGCAGTTCTTC.

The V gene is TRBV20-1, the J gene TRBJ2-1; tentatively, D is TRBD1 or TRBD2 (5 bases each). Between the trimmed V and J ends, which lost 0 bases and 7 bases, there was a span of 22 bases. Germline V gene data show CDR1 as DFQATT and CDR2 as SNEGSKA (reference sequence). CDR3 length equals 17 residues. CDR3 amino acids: CSARELLRVLGGNEQFF. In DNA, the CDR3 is TGCAGTGCTAGAGAGCTACTCAGGGTCTTAGGCGGGAATGAGCAGTTCTTC.

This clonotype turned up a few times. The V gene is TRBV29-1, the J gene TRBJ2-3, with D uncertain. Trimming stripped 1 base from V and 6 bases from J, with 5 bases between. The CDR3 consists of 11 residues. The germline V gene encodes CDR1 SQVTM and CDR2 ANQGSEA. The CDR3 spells CSVEAVDTQYF. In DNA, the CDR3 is TGCAGCGTTGAAGCGGTGGATACGCAGTATTTT.

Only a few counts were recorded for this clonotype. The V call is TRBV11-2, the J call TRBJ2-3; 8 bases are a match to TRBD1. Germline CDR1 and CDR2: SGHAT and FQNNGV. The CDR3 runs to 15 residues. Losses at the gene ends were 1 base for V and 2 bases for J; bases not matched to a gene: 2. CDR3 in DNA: TGTGCCAGCAGCTTAGGGACAGGGAACACAGATACGCAGTATTTT. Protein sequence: CASSLGTGNTDTQYF. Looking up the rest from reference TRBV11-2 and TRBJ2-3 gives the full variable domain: EAGVAQSPRYKIIEKRQSVAFWCNPISGHATLYWYQQILGQGPKLLIQFQNNGVVDDSQLPKDRFSAERLKGVDSTLKIQPAKLEDSAVYLCASSLGTGNTDTQYFGPGTRLTVL.

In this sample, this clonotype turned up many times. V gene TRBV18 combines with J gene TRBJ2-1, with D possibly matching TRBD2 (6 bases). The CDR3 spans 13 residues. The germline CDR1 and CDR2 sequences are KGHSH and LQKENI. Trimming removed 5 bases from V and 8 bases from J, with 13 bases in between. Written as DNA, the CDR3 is TGTGCCAGCTCAGGAAGACTAGTAGATGAGCAGTTCTTC. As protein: CASSGRLVDEQFF. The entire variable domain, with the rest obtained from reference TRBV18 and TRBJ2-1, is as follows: NAGVMQNPRHLVRRRGQEARLRCSPMKGHSHVYWYRQLPEEGLKFMVYLQKENIIDESGMPKERFSAEFPKEGPSILRIQQVVRGDSAAYFCASSGRLVDEQFFGPGTRLTVL.

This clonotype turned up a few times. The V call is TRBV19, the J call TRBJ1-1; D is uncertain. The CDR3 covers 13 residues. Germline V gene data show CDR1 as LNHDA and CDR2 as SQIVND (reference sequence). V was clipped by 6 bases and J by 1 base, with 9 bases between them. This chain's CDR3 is CASRRHPNTEAFF. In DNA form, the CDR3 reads TGTGCCAGTAGACGACATCCGAACACTGAAGCTTTCTTT.

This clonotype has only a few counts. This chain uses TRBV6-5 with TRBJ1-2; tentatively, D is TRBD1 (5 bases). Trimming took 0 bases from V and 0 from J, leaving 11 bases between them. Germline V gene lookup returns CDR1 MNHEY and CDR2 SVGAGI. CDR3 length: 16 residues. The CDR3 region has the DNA TGTGCCAGCAGTTACTCTCCCGACAGAGCTAACTATGGCTACACCTTC. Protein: CASSYSPDRANYGYTF.

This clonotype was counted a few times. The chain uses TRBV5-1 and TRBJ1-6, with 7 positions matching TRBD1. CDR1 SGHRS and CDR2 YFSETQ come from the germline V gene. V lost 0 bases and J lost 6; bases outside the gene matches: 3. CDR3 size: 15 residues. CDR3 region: CASSLGQGINSPLHF. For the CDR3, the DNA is TGCGCCAGCAGCTTGGGACAGGGAATTAATTCACCCCTCCACTTT.

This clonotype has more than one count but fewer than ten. The chain's CDR3 is CASSSGTGGWEQYF. The DNA of the CDR3 is TGCGCCAGCAGTTCCGGGACAGGGGGTTGGGAGCAGTACTTC. This chain uses TRBV5-1 with TRBJ2-7; TRBD1 matches 11 bases. The CDR3 length is 14 residues. Germline assignment: CDR1 SGHRS and CDR2 YFSETQ. The ends lost 5 bases at V and 7 bases at J; junction bases unmatched: 8.